The present entry profiles one T cell receptor beta chain with its context. This sample was included in a study of blood T cell repertoires in COVID-19. About the study: Sites across the United States, Italy and Spain contributed samples from acute and convalescent COVID-19. Sources were T cells, B-cell-depleted T cells, or PBMCs; the material itself was cDNA or gDNA.

The repertoire was sequenced with immunoSEQ multiplex PCR; TCRdb's copy has only in-frame clones and lacks some. This sample has tens of thousands of clones, with 87% found just once. CDR3 size: 18 residues. Germline loops: CDR1 SGHTA, CDR2 FQGNSA. After removal of 0 bases from V and 2 bases from J, the junction contained 7 bases not matched to a gene. This TCR was sampled from a man in his 60s with acute or convalescent COVID-19. The chain combines TRBV7-2 with TRBJ2-2, with 9 bases fitting TRBD2. Sequenced: peripheral blood. In DNA, the CDR3 is TGTGCCAGCAGCTTAGCGTCGTTAGCGGGGGCAAACACCGGGGAGCTGTTTTTT. Protein: CASSLASLAGANTGELFF.